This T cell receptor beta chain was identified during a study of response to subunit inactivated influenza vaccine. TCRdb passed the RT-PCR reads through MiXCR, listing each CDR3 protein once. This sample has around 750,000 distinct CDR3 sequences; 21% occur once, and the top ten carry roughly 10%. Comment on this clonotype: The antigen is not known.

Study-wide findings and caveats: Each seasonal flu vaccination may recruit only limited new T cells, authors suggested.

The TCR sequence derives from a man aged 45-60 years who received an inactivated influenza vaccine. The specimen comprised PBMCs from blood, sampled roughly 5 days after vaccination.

In DNA, the CDR3 is TGTGCCAGCTCACCAATTCCGGGACTGGGGAATGAGCAGTTCTTC. It translates to CASSPIPGLGNEQFF. This sequence joins TRBV18 and TRBJ2-1, with D perhaps TRBD2 (6 bases). The V and J ends lost 2 bases and 7 bases respectively, with 15 bases between them. This CDR3 has 15 amino acids. Germline V gene sequence: CDR1 KGHSH, CDR2 LQKENI.